This T cell receptor beta chain is from a study of T cell changes during pregnancy in multiple sclerosis. Profiled with immunoSEQ multiplex PCR; TCRdb holds only in-frame clones, not every one. The sample shows under 100,000 clones, nearly 95% of them seen only once. CDR3 length: 13 residues. Germline CDR1 MGHRA, CDR2 YSYEKL. V lost 4 bases to trimming and J lost 4 bases; unmatched junction nucleotides: 1. This TCR was recovered from a female donor with multiple sclerosis, enrolled in a pregnancy study. The input for sequencing was peripheral blood, taken in the second trimester of pregnancy. V gene TRBV4-1 combines with J gene TRBJ2-5; 9 positions match TRBD1. The CDR3 bases are TGCGCCAGCAGCCTGACAGGGGGAGAGACCCAGTACTTC. Translating it yields CASSLTGGETQYF.